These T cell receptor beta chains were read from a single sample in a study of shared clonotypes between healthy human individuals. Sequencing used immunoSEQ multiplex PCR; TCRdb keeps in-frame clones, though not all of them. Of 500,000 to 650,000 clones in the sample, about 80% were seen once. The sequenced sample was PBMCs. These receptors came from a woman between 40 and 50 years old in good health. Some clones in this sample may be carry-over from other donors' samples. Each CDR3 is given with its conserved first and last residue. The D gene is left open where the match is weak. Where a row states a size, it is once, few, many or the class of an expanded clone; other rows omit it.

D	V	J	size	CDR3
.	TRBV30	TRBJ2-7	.	CAWSVGSEQYF
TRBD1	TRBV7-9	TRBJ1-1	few	CASSPNNRGGNTEAFF
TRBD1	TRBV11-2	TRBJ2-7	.	CATQGGSTYEQYF
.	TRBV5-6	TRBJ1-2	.	CASSPGRNYGYTF
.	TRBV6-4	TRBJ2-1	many	CASAPRESHNEQFF
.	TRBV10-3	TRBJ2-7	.	CAISEIQDGEQYF
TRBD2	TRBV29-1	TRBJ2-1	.	CSVSFLASGGNEQFF
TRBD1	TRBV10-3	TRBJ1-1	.	CAISKQGYIEAFF
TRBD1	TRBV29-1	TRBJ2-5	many	CSVGPHDRVGETQYF
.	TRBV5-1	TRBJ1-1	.	CASSPQGAAEAFF
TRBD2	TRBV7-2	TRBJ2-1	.	CASIPRTSGYNEQFF
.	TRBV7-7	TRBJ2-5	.	CASSRDGTHQETQYF
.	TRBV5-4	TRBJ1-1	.	CASSSPGAARTTEAFF
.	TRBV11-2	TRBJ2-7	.	CASRGMGGASTYEQYF
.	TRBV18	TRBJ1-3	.	CASSQATEAGNTIYF
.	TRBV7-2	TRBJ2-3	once	CASSLARPADTQYF
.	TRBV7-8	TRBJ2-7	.	CASRTGGTYEQYF
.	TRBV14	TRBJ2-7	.	CASSQGVRIAEQYF
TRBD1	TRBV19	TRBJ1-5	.	CASSIRQGVDQPQHF
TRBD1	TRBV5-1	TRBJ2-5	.	CASSLEGQGARWGETQYF
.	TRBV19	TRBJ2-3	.	CASSIGPSTDTQYF
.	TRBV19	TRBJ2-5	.	CASSIASDQETQYF
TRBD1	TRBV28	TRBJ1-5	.	CASNTGGNQPQHF
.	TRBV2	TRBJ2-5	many	CASSREVAETQYF
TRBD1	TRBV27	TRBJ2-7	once	CASRTGAYEQYF
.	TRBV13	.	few	CASSLTPYSYEQYF
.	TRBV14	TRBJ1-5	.	CASSQDLAGENQPQHF
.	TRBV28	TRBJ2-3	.	CASSTIAVGSRDTQYF
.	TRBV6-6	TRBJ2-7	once	CASRRTYEQYF
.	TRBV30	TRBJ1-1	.	CAWSTGLMNTEAFF
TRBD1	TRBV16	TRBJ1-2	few	CASSRTRQGSRGYTF
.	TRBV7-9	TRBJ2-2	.	CASSLQGSGELFF
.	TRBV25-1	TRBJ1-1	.	CASSEKGGLTEAFF
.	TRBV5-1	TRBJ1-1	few	CASSLQGFMNTEAFF
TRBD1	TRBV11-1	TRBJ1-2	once	CASSPYSGQGRLDGYTF
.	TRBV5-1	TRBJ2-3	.	CASSLVGDTQYF
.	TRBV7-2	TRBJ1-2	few	CASSLEGLYGYTF
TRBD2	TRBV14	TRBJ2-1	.	CASRPSGLAGVNEQFF
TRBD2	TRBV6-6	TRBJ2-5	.	CASRRTSGWETQYF
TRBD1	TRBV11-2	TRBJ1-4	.	CASSLDWVGQINEKLFF
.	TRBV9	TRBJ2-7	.	CASSVEGDYEQYF
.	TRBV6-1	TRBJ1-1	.	CASSEPQTEAFF
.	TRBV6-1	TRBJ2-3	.	CASTEGIGDTQYF
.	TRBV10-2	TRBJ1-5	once	CASSEPGSNQPQHF
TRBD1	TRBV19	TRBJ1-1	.	CASSMSRGGGGVGEAFF
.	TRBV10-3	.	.	CAISGTGMGYEQYF
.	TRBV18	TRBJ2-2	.	CASSPLSRELGTGELFF
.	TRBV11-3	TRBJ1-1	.	CASIRGDSSGDFF
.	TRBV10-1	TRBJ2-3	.	CASSGSRDNTDTQYF
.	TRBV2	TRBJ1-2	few	CASSRTYDRPAGYTF